The T cell receptor beta chain under discussion was sequenced for a study of cytomegalovirus exposure and HLA in healthy donors. The study ran its PCR with 60 Vbeta and 13 Jbeta primers. Measured with immunoSEQ multiplex PCR; TCRdb has only the in-frame clones, and not every one. The sample holds 150,000 to 200,000 clones, about 90% seen once. Overall study findings and caveats: V- and J-gene trimming of TCR beta was linked (in a later analysis) to a missense DCLRE1C variant. Among the most significant clusters, several appeared linked to common viral pathogens in a later analysis. The study listed roughly 160 cytomegalovirus-associated TCR beta chains.

This CDR3 is built from 14 residues. Remarks on this clone: Its antigen is as yet unknown.

The sequenced sample consisted of PBMCs. This receptor was obtained from a girl less than two years old in good health and CMV-seronegative. The chain links TRBV21-1 to TRBJ1-1. TRBV21-1 is marked as a pseudogene. CDR3 bases: TGTGCCAGCAGCAAAGGGGAGAGGTGCACTGAAGCTTTCTTT. Protein product: CASSKGERCTEAFF.